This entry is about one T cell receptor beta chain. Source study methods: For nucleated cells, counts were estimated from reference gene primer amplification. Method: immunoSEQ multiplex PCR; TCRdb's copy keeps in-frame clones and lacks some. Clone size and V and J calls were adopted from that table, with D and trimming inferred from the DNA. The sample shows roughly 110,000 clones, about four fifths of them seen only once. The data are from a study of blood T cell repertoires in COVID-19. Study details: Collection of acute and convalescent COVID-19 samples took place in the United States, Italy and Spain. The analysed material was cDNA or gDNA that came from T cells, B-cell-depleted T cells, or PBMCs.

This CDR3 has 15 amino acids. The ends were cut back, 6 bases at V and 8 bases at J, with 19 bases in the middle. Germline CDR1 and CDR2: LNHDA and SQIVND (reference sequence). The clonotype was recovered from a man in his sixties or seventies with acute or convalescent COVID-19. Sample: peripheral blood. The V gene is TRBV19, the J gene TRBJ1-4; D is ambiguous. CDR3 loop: CASRGKPASGEKLFF. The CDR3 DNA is TGTGCCAGTAGGGGAAAGCCCGCCAGCGGCGAAAAACTGTTTTTT.